This TCR beta chain was sequenced in a study of cytomegalovirus exposure and HLA in healthy donors. Libraries were prepared by immunoSEQ multiplex PCR; TCRdb keeps only in-frame clonotypes and omits some of them. The data show about 190,000 clones, more than 75% seen once. This CDR3 has 14 residues. V lost 0 bases to trimming and J lost 3 bases, with 10 bases between them. Germline V gene sequence: CDR1 SGDLS, CDR2 YYNGEE. The rearrangement uses TRBV9 and TRBJ2-7, with D unresolved. The sequence came from a man between 18 and 35 years old in good health and CMV-seropositive. The sequenced material came from PBMCs. Here the CDR3 DNA reads TGTGCCAGCAGCGTAGCCCCCGGGTTCTACGAGCAGTACTTC. Translating gives CASSVAPGFYEQYF.